This TCR beta chain was sequenced during a study of T cell responses to AZD1222 COVID-19 vaccine. Study results and limitations: No day 14 peak samples; only post-peak repertoires were characterized. A mostly white British donor set with more females was recruited, and clonal diversity was possibly underestimated. Spike-specific TCR breadth rose after two AZD1222 doses, and depth rose as well.

As for this clone: Its matching antigen is unknown.

CDR1 and CDR2 from the germline V gene are MDHEN and SYDVKM. The CDR3 sequence is 12 residues long. Trimming stripped 4 bases from V and 13 bases from J, with 13 bases between. Produced via immunoSEQ multiplex PCR; TCRdb's table is partial and in-frame only. The sample includes some 120,000 clones, roughly nine tenths of them seen just once. The clonotype comes from an adult in good health. The material sequenced was peripheral blood, taken on day 0 of AZD1222 vaccination. This chain connects TRBV28 to TRBJ1-4, with unresolved D. DNA for the CDR3: TGTGCCAGCAGTTCCGCTCACTACCCACTGTTTTTT. Amino acid sequence: CASSSAHYPLFF.